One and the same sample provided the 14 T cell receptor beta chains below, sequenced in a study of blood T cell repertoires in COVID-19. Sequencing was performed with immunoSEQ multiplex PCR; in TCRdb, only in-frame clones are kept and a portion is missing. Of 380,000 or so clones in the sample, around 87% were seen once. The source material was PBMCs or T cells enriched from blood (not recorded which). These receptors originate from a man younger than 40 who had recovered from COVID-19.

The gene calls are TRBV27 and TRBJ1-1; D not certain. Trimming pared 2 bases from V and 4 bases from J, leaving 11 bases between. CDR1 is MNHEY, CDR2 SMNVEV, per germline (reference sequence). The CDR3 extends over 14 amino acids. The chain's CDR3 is CASSLNGGSTEAFF. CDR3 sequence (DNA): TGTGCCAGCAGTTTAAACGGAGGATCCACTGAAGCTTTCTTT.

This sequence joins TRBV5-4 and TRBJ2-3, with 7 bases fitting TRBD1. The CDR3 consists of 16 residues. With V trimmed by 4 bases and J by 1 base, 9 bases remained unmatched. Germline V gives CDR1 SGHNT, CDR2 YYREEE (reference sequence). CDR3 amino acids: CASSLRGIEGTDTQYF. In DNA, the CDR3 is TGTGCCAGCAGCCTCAGGGGGATTGAGGGCACAGATACGCAGTATTTT.

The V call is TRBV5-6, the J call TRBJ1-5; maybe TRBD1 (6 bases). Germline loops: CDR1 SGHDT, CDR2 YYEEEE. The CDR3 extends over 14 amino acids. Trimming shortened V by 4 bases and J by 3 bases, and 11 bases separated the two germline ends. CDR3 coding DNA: TGTGCCAGCAGCATTACAGGGCCCAATCAGCCCCAGCATTTT. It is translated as CASSITGPNQPQHF.

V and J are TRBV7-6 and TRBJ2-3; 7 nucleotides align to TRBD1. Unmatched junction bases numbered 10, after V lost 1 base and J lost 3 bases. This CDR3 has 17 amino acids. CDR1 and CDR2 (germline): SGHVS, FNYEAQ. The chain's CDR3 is CASSLGRQGRFTDTQYF. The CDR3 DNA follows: TGTGCCAGCAGCTTAGGTCGACAGGGACGGTTTACAGATACGCAGTATTTT.

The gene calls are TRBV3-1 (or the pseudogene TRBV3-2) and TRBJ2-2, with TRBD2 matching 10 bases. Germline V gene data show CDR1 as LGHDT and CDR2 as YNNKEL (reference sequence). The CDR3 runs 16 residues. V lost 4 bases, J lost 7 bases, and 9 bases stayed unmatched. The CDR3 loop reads CASSPLSGGRSGELFF. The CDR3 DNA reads TGTGCCAGCAGCCCCCTTAGCGGGGGGCGAAGCGGGGAGCTGTTTTTT.

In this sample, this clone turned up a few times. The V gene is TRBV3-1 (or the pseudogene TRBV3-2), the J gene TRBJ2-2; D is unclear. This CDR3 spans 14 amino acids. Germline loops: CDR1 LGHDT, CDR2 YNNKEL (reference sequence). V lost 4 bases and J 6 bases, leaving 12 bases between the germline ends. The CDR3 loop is CASSRQNAAGELFF. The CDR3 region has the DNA TGTGCCAGCAGCCGGCAGAATGCCGCCGGGGAGCTGTTTTTT.

CDR3 protein: CANGGIGNQPQHF. In DNA form, the CDR3 reads TGTGCCAATGGGGGGATCGGCAATCAGCCCCAGCATTTT. The rearrangement joins TRBV28 to TRBJ1-5, with D possibly being TRBD1 (5 bases). CDR1 MDHEN and CDR2 SYDVKM come from the germline V gene. V dropped 10 bases and J dropped 2 bases, with 12 bases sitting between them. The CDR3 sequence is 13 residues long.

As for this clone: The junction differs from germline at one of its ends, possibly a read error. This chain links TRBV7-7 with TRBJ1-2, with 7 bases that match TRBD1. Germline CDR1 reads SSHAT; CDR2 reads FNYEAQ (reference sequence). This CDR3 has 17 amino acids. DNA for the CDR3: TGTGCTAGCAGCCTTGTGGGACAGAGGGAATTCAGCTATGGCTACACCTTC. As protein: CASSLVGQREFSYGYTF. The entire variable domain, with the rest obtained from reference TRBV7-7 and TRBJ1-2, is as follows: GAGVSQSPRYKVTKRGQDVTLRCDPISSHATLYWYQQALGQGPEFLTYFNYEAQPDKSGLPSDRFSAERPEGSISTLTIQRTEQRDSAMYRCASSLVGQREFSYGYTFGSGTRLTVV.

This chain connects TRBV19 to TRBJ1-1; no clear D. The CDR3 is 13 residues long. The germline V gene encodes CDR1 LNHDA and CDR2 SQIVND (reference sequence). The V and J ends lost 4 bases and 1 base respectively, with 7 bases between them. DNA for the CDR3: TGTGCCAGTAGTACGGCAGGGAACACTGAAGCTTTCTTT. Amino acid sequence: CASSTAGNTEAFF.

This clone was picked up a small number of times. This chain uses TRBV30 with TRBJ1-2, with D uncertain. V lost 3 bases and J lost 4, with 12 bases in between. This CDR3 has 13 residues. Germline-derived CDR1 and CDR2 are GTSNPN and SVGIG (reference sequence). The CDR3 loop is CAWRLLFGYGYTF. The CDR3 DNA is TGTGCCTGGAGATTGTTATTCGGCTATGGCTACACCTTC. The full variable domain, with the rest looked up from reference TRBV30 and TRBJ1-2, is SQTIHQWPATLVQPVGSPLSLECTVEGTSNPNLYWYRQAAGRGLQLLFYSVGIGQISSEVPQNLSASRPQDRQFILSSKKLLLSDSGFYLCAWRLLFGYGYTFGSGTRLTVV.

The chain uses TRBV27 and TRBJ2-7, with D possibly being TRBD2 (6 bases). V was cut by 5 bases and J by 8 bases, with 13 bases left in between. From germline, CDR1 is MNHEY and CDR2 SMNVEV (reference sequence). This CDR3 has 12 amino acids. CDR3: CASSDTLAKQYF. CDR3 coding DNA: TGTGCCAGCAGTGATACGCTAGCGAAGCAGTACTTC.

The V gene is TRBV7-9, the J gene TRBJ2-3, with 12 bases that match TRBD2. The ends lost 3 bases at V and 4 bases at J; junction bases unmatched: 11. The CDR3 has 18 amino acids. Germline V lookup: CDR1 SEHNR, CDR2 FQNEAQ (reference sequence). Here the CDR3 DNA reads TGTGCCAGCAGCTTGCCCCTAGCGGGGGGGCCGGGTGCAGATACGCAGTATTTT. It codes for CASSLPLAGGPGADTQYF.

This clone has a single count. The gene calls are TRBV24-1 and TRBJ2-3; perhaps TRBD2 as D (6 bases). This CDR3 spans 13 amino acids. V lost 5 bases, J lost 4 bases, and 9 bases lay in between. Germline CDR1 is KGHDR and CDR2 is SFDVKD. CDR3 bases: TGTGCCACCAGTGGGGGGGTCCCAGATACGCAGTATTTT. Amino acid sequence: CATSGGVPDTQYF.

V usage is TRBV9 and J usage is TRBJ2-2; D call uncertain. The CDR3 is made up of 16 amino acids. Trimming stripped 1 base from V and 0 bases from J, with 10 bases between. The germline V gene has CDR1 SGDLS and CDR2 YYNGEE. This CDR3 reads CASSVSAAANTGELFF. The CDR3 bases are TGTGCCAGCAGCGTAAGCGCAGCCGCGAACACCGGGGAGCTGTTTTTT.